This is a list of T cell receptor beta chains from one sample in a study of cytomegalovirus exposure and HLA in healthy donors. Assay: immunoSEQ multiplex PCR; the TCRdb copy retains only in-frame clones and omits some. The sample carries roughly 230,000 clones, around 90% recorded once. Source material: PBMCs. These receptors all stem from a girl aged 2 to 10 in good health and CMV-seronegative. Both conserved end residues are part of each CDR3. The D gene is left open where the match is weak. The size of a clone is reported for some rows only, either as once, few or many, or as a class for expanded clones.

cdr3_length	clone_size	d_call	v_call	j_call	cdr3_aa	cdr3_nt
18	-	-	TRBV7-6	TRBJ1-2	CASSGLEEPWYSVGGYTF	TGTGCCAGCAGCGGACTAGAGGAACCGTGGTATTCTGTCGGTGGCTACACCTTC
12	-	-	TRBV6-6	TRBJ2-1	CSVGQSYNEQFF	TGTTCGGTCGGACAGAGTTACAATGAGCAGTTCTTC
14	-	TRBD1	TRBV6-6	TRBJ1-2	CASSYSETGNGYTF	TGTGCCAGCAGTTACTCAGAGACAGGGAATGGCTACACCTTC
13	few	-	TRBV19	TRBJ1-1	CASSIGMNTEAFF	TGTGCCAGTAGTATCGGTATGAACACTGAAGCTTTCTTT
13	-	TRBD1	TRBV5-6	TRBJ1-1	CASSLGQGKEAFF	TGTGCCAGCAGCCTAGGACAGGGGAAAGAAGCTTTCTTT
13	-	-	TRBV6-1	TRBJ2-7	CASSDTRAYEQYF	TGTGCCAGCAGTGACACGAGGGCCTACGAGCAGTACTTC
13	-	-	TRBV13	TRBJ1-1	CASSSGVNTEAFF	TGTGCCAGCAGCTCCGGAGTGAACACTGAAGCTTTCTTT
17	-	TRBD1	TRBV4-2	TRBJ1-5	CASSQGRWKGARQPQHF	TGTGCCAGCAGCCAAGGTCGTTGGAAGGGGGCAAGGCAGCCCCAGCATTTT
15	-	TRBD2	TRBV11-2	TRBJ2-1	CASRPLAGLYNEQFF	TGTGCCAGCAGGCCACTAGCGGGACTCTACAATGAGCAGTTCTTC
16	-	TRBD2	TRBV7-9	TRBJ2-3	CASSIGLAGATDTQYF	TGTGCCAGCAGCATCGGACTAGCGGGGGCCACAGATACGCAGTATTTT
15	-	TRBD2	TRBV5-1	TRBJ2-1	CASSLELAGGRGLFF	TGCGCCAGCAGCTTGGAACTAGCGGGAGGCCGGGGGTTGTTCTTC
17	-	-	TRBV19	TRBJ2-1	CASSPPGRAGSYNEQFF	TGTGCCAGTAGCCCACCCGGGCGGGCCGGCTCCTACAATGAGCAGTTCTTC
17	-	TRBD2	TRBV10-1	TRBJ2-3	CASSPGLAGGLGDTQYF	TGCGCCAGCAGTCCCGGGCTAGCGGGGGGCCTGGGAGATACGCAGTATTTT
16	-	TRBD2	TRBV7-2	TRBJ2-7	CASSLQWTSGSYEQYF	TGTGCCAGCAGCTTACAGTGGACTAGCGGGAGTTACGAGCAGTACTTC
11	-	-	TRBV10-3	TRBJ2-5	CAIRTQETQYF	TGTGCCATCAGGACACAAGAGACCCAGTACTTC
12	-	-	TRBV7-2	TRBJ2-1	CASSFTSYEQFF	TGTGCCAGCAGCTTTACTAGCTATGAGCAGTTCTTC
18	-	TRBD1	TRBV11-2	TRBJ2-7	CASSSSYTGTGFSYEQYF	TGTGCCAGCAGCTCTTCCTACACCGGGACAGGCTTTTCCTACGAGCAGTACTTC
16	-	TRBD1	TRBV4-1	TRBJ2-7	CASSPTRDRGLYEQYF	TGCGCCAGCAGCCCCACCCGGGACAGGGGACTTTACGAGCAGTACTTC
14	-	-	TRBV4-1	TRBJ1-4	CASSQQDGGEKLFF	TGCGCCAGCAGCCAACAGGACGGCGGGGAAAAACTGTTTTTT
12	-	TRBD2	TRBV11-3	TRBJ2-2	CASSGGAGELFF	TGTGCCAGCAGCGGGGGGGCCGGGGAGCTGTTTTTT
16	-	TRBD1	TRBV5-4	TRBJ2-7	CASSRTGQGFSYEQYF	TGTGCCTCTTCGCGTACGGGACAGGGGTTTTCCTACGAGCAGTACTTC
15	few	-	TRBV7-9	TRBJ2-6	CASRTGTGGANVLTF	TGTGCCAGCCGAACAGGGACGGGGGGGGCCAACGTCCTGACTTTC
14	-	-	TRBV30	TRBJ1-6	CAWSARRGNSPLHF	TGTGCCTGGAGTGCGCGCCGGGGTAATTCACCCCTCCACTTT
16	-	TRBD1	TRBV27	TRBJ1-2	CASSPYPGQGLDGYTF	TGTGCCAGCAGTCCTTATCCCGGACAGGGTTTAGATGGCTACACCTTC
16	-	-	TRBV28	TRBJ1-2	CASSPLTRGSNYGYTF	TGTGCCAGCAGTCCACTTACCCGGGGGTCAAACTATGGCTACACCTTC
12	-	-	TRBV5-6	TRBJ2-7	CASSYRDYEQYF	TGTGCCAGCAGCTACAGGGACTACGAGCAGTACTTC
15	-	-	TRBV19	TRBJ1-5	CASSVAVNSNQPQHF	TGTGCCAGTAGTGTGGCAGTAAATAGCAATCAGCCCCAGCATTTT
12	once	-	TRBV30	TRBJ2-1	CAWSGGSDEQFF	TGTGCCTGGAGTGGGGGCAGCGATGAGCAGTTCTTC
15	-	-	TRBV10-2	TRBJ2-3	CASSTPGSSTDTQYF	TGCGCCAGCAGTACCCCCGGGTCTTCGACTGATACGCAGTATTTT
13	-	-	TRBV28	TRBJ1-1	CASSRQGITEAFF	TGTGCCAGCAGTCGGCAGGGAATCACTGAAGCTTTCTTT
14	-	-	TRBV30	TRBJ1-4	CAWSRGGPNEKLFF	TGTGCCTGGAGTAGGGGGGGGCCTAATGAAAAACTGTTTTTT
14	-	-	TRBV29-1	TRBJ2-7	CSVPLGGSAYEQYF	TGCAGCGTCCCTTTGGGGGGTTCAGCCTACGAGCAGTACTTC
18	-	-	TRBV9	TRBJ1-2	CASSVARAPTPGSDGYTF	TGTGCCAGCAGCGTAGCTAGGGCGCCAACTCCGGGAAGCGATGGCTACACCTTC
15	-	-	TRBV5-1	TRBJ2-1	CASSFLATVGNEQFF	TGCGCCAGCAGCTTCCTAGCGACCGTTGGCAATGAGCAGTTCTTC
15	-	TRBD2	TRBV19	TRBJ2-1	CASSRTSGRINEQFF	TGTGCCAGTAGTAGGACTAGCGGGAGAATAAATGAGCAGTTCTTC
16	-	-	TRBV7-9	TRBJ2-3	CASSLDGGAGTDTQYF	TGTGCCAGCAGCTTAGATGGGGGGGCCGGCACAGATACGCAGTATTTT
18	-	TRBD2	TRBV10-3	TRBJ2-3	CAISESNDGGALRDTQYF	TGTGCCATCAGTGAGTCGAACGACGGGGGGGCCCTTCGAGATACGCAGTATTTT
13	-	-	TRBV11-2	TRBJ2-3	CASSGGSTDTQYF	TGTGCTTCCAGCGGAGGTTCGACAGATACGCAGTATTTT
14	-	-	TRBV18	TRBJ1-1	CASSPRGGNTEAFF	TGTGCCAGCTCACCTCGGGGGGGGAACACTGAAGCTTTCTTT
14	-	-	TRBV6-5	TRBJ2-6	CASSRVSGANVLTF	TGTGCCAGCAGCAGGGTGTCTGGGGCCAACGTCCTGACTTTC
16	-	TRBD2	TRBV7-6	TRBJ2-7	CASNLRSSGGGGEQYF	TGTGCCAGCAACTTACGGTCTAGCGGGGGTGGGGGCGAGCAGTACTTC
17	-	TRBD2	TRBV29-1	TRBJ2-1	CSVVGTSGRETYNEQFF	TGCAGCGTTGTAGGGACTAGCGGGAGGGAGACCTACAATGAGCAGTTCTTC
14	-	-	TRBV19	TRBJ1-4	CASSKSGPNEKLFF	TGTGCCAGTAGTAAATCAGGCCCTAATGAAAAACTGTTTTTT
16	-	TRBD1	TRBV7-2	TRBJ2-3	CASSLRQGGVADTQYF	TGTGCCAGCAGCCTTAGACAGGGCGGAGTGGCAGATACGCAGTATTTT
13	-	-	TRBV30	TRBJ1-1	CAWSVQFNTEAFF	TGTGCCTGGAGTGTACAGTTTAACACTGAAGCTTTCTTT
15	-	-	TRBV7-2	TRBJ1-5	CASHLEGHSNQPQHF	TGTGCCAGTCACCTTGAGGGCCATAGCAATCAGCCCCAGCATTTT
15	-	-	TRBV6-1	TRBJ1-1	CASTRNPGGDTEAFF	TGTGCCAGCACTAGAAACCCGGGGGGGGACACTGAAGCTTTCTTT
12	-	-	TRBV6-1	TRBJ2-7	CASSSQGYEQYF	TGTGCCAGCAGTTCACAGGGTTACGAGCAGTACTTC
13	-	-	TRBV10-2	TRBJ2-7	CASSERGGLEQYF	TGCGCCAGCAGTGAGCGTGGGGGGTTAGAGCAGTACTTC
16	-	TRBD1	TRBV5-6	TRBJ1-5	CASSRDRGRGNQPQHF	TGTGCCAGCAGCCGGGACAGGGGGCGAGGCAATCAGCCCCAGCATTTT
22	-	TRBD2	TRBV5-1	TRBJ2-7	CASSVWGDQRVGSGGSLNEQYF	TGCGCCAGCAGTGTTTGGGGCGACCAGAGGGTAGGAAGCGGGGGATCCCTTAACGAGCAGTACTTC
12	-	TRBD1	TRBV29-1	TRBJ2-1	CSVDRDGDEQFF	TGCAGCGTCGACAGGGATGGGGATGAGCAGTTCTTC
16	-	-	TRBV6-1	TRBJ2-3	CASSEAASPPTDTQYF	TGTGCCAGCAGTGAAGCCGCTAGTCCCCCCACAGATACGCAGTATTTT
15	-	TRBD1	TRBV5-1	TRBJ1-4	CASKNVAGGNEKLFF	TGCGCCAGCAAAAACGTAGCAGGGGGGAATGAAAAACTGTTTTTT
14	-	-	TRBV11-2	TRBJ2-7	CASSLGGEVYEQYF	TGTGCCAGCAGCTTAGGCGGAGAAGTATACGAGCAGTACTTC
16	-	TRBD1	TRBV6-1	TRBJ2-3	CASSAIGTGVADTQYF	TGTGCCAGCAGTGCCATCGGGACAGGGGTGGCAGATACGCAGTATTTT
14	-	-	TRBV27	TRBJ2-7	CASSFRESSYEQYF	TGTGCCAGCAGTTTTAGGGAGAGCTCCTACGAGCAGTACTTC
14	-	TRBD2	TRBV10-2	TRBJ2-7	CASSLAGANYEQYF	TGCGCCAGCAGCCTAGCGGGGGCGAACTACGAGCAGTACTTC
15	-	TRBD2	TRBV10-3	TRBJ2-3	CAIKAERGSTDTQYF	TGTGCCATCAAAGCGGAGCGGGGGTCCACAGATACGCAGTATTTT